This TCR beta chain came from a study of CD8 T cells in ankylosing spondylitis. V lost 0 bases and J 6 bases, leaving 18 bases between the germline ends. Germline V gives CDR1 SGHVS, CDR2 FNYEAQ. The CDR3 consists of 17 residues. TCRdb recomputed calls from the 5' RACE reads with MiXCR, one row per CDR3 protein. The sample shows 250,000 or so distinct CDR3 sequences, 18% of them seen only once. The specimen was blood, either unsorted or a sorted T cell fraction (not recorded which). The receptor's source is a male donor with ankylosing spondylitis or in good health (not recorded which). The chain carries TRBV7-6 and TRBJ2-1; D might be TRBD1 or TRBD2, each matching 5 bases. The CDR3 loop reads CASSLAVGLVRGNEQFF. The CDR3 DNA follows: TGTGCCAGCAGCTTAGCGGTGGGGCTAGTGAGGGGCAATGAGCAGTTCTTC.